The source of this T cell receptor beta chain is a study of CD8 T cells in Susac syndrome. FACS enriched CD8+ TEMRA cells, while bulk CD8+ and CD4+ were negatively isolated. There are a few counts of this clonotype. Its antigen is unknown. Points from the study as a whole: The study's TCR sequencing and HLA analysis covered a relatively small number of individuals, and the study acknowledged this.

Germline loops: CDR1 SNHLY, CDR2 FYNNEI. Trimming removed 4 bases at V and 3 bases at J, with 5 bases between. The CDR3 is made up of 12 amino acids. Reverse transcription used roughly 0.45 to 1 ug RNA and random hexamers. Amplification of TCR beta CDR3 across 54 Vbeta and 13 Jbeta was performed with immunoSEQ multiplex PCR. TCRdb re-analysed the immunoSEQ multiplex PCR reads in MiXCR, keeping a single row per CDR3 protein. The profile shows roughly 150,000 distinct CDR3 sequences, under 95% of them singletons. Sequencing used CD4+ T cells from PBMCs. The rearrangement joins TRBV2 to TRBJ2-3; the D is unclear. This clonotype was sampled from a human donor in good health. CDR3 DNA sequence: TGTGCCAGCAGTGTGGCGACAGATACGCAGTATTTT. Translated: CASSVATDTQYF.